The entry below describes one T cell receptor beta chain. Its cognate antigen is unknown. The data derive from a study of T cells after yellow fever vaccination. With 3 bases clipped from V and 8 bases from J, the junction kept 6 bases outside the gene matches. The CDR3 covers 13 residues. Germline CDR1 SQVTM, CDR2 ANQGSEA. Whole-study findings and limits: Among primary-vaccination clones, most reappeared after the booster, at approximately 96% for CD4 and under 90% for CD8.

TCRdb re-called the 5' RACE reads through MiXCR, storing one row per CDR3 protein. The table has about 260,000 distinct CDR3 sequences, about 5.2% seen once. Sequencing used CD4+ T cells sorted from PBMCs, obtained on the day of the yellow fever booster vaccination. The receptor was derived from a man between 18 and 35 years old who received the YFV17D yellow fever vaccine. The chain is built from TRBV29-1 and TRBJ2-3; 9 bases line up with TRBD2. Here the CDR3 reads CSVERGGLGTQYF. CDR3 bases: TGCAGCGTTGAGCGGGGGGGCCTCGGTACGCAGTATTTT.